This TCR beta chain is from a study of T-cell memory formation after mild COVID-19. TCRdb re-analysed the 5' RACE reads in MiXCR, keeping a single row per CDR3 protein. The data contain fewer than 450,000 distinct CDR3 sequences, under 25% of them singletons. Source material: PBMCs or a T cell subset sorted from them (not recorded which). The receptor comes from an adult woman who had mild COVID-19 (a few samples of this study predate the infection). Cell type and time point are not known.

The CDR3 loop is CASSLEEGVAEPTDTQYF. The CDR3 nucleotides are TGTGCCAGCAGCTTAGAGGAGGGGGTAGCGGAGCCCACAGATACGCAGTATTTT. The chain has TRBV7-2 and TRBJ2-3; D may be TRBD1 or TRBD2 (6 bases each). From germline, CDR1 is SGHTA and CDR2 FQGNSA. V lost 1 base and J lost 2, with 19 bases in between. The CDR3 extends over 18 amino acids.